These 30 T cell receptor beta chains originate from one sample sequenced in a study of sequential checkpoint blockade in melanoma. Treatment indicated: randomized to nivolumab then ipilimumab (arm A) or the reverse (arm B). The method was immunoSEQ multiplex PCR; TCRdb's version includes in-frame clones alone and lacks a portion of them. The sample records 6,200 or so clones, around 21% being singletons. Sequenced here: tumor tissue (inferred from file names), sampled from a patient given nivolumab and ipilimumab in sequence. The receptors originated from a human donor with melanoma.

This clone turned up a few times. This chain uses TRBV18 with TRBJ1-3, with 7 positions matching TRBD1. Per the germline V gene, CDR1 is KGHSH and CDR2 is LQKENI. The CDR3 consists of 16 residues. Losses at the gene ends were 4 bases for V and 2 bases for J; bases not matched to a gene: 8. CDR3 sequence: CASSRTTGTAGNTIYF. DNA for the CDR3: TGTGCCAGCTCACGAACGACAGGGACCGCTGGAAACACCATATATTTT.

The chain combines TRBV30 with TRBJ1-6; D perhaps matches TRBD1 (5 bases). V lost 5 bases and J 6 bases, leaving 11 bases between the germline ends. This CDR3 contains 13 residues. CDR1 and CDR2 (germline): GTSNPN, SVGIG (reference sequence). CDR3 in DNA: TGTGCCTGGCAAAGGGGACCTAATTCACCCCTCCACTTT. As protein: CAWQRGPNSPLHF. The full variable domain, with the rest looked up from reference TRBV30 and TRBJ1-6, is SQTIHQWPATLVQPVGSPLSLECTVEGTSNPNLYWYRQAAGRGLQLLFYSVGIGQISSEVPQNLSASRPQDRQFILSSKKLLLSDSGFYLCAWQRGPNSPLHFGNGTRLTVT.

The rearrangement links TRBV14 to TRBJ1-6; D is unresolved. The ends were cut back, 4 bases at V and 8 bases at J, with 9 bases in the middle. This CDR3 region has 13 residues. Germline CDR1 is SGHDN and CDR2 is FVKESK. The chain's CDR3 is CASSLSWDSPLHF. In nucleotides, the CDR3 is TGTGCCAGCAGCCTAAGTTGGGATTCACCCCTCCACTTT.

The chain recombines TRBV6-8 with TRBJ2-2; a weak D match, TRBD2 (6 bases). This CDR3 is built from 15 residues. V gave up 6 bases and J gave up 3 bases, with 14 bases separating them. Germline CDR1 and CDR2: MNHGY and SAAAGT. The DNA of the CDR3 is TGTGCCAGCAGCCCCGGGAGAAGAGACACCGGGGAGCTGTTTTTT. It yields the protein CASSPGRRDTGELFF.

The CDR3 protein is CASSLETVWGTQYF. The CDR3, as DNA: TGTGCCAGCAGCTTGGAGACAGTTTGGGGTACGCAGTATTTT. The gene calls are TRBV11-3 and TRBJ2-3, with a tentative D call TRBD1 (5 bases). The germline gives CDR1 SGHNT, CDR2 YENEEA. V lost 3 bases, J lost 8 bases, and 15 bases lay in between. The CDR3 extends over 14 amino acids.

There are many counts of this clone. CDR3: CASSPVSRTNYGYTF. CDR3 nucleotides: TGTGCCAGCAGCCCCGTGAGCAGAACTAACTATGGCTACACCTTC. V gene TRBV11-3 combines with J gene TRBJ1-2, with unresolved D. Trimming pared 5 bases from V and 0 bases from J, leaving 13 bases between. This CDR3 is built from 15 residues. Germline CDR1 SGHNT, CDR2 YENEEA.

This clone occurred a few times. The rearrangement uses TRBV6-8 and TRBJ1-4; the D is unclear. Trimming took off 2 bases at V and 0 bases at J, with 7 bases between the two ends. This CDR3 is 15 amino acids long. Germline V gives CDR1 MNHGY, CDR2 SAAAGT. The CDR3: CASSYGIATNEKLFF. DNA of the CDR3: TGTGCCAGCAGTTACGGCATCGCAACTAATGAAAAACTGTTTTTT.

This clone was detected a few times. The chain is built from TRBV7-1 and TRBJ2-5; no definite D call. TRBV7-1 is designated an ORF whose function remains uncertain. The CDR3 runs 13 residues. V lost 5 bases and J 1 base, leaving 8 bases between the germline ends. The CDR3 sequence is CASSISLQETQYF. DNA for the CDR3: TGTGCCAGCAGCATCTCTCTCCAAGAGACCCAGTACTTC.

J is TRBJ1-5 and V is TRBV7-1; D is ambiguous. TRBV7-1 carries the ORF label, with uncertain function. V was trimmed by 5 bases and J by 6 bases, leaving 11 bases between them. This CDR3 has 13 residues. The CDR3 DNA follows: TGTGCCAGCAGCCCAGAAGGATCTCAGCCCCAGCATTTT. Its translation: CASSPEGSQPQHF.

The V gene is TRBV28, the J gene TRBJ2-7; 7 nucleotides agree with TRBD1. CDR3 length equals 19 residues. V trimming: 2 bases; J trimming: 3 bases; junction bases outside the gene matches: 19. The germline V gene encodes CDR1 MDHEN and CDR2 SYDVKM. CDR3: CASSLGAGGQHRGFYEQYF. Here the CDR3 DNA reads TGTGCCAGCAGTTTAGGGGCAGGGGGACAACATAGAGGATTCTACGAGCAGTACTTC.

The chain combines TRBV11-3 with TRBJ2-5; 12 positions match TRBD2. Germline CDR1 reads SGHNT; CDR2 reads YENEEA. Germline trimming cut 5 bases from V and 3 bases from J; bases unmatched to any gene: 4. This CDR3 is 15 amino acids long. The CDR3 sequence: CASSTRLAGEETQYF. The DNA of the CDR3 is TGTGCCAGCAGCACCCGACTAGCGGGGGAAGAGACCCAGTACTTC.

This clone counts as large. The chain links TRBV11-3 to TRBJ1-5, with 8 nucleotides matching TRBD1. V shed 1 base, J shed 4 bases, and the junction held 9 bases outside the gene matches. The length of the CDR3 is 17 residues. The germline V gene encodes CDR1 SGHNT and CDR2 YENEEA. CDR3 protein: CASSLVGTGPINQPQHF. The CDR3 bases are TGTGCCAGCAGCTTAGTTGGGACAGGTCCTATAAATCAGCCCCAGCATTTT.

The chain is built from TRBV30 and TRBJ2-5, with D perhaps assigned TRBD1 or TRBD2 (6 bases each). The CDR3 is 13 residues long. In germline, CDR1 is GTSNPN, CDR2 SVGIG (reference sequence). Deletions cut 0 bases from V and 6 bases from J, with 11 bases between. The CDR3 DNA is TGTGCCTGGAGTGTTCGGGGGCTGAAGACCCAGTACTTC. Its translation is CAWSVRGLKTQYF. The full variable domain, with the rest looked up from reference TRBV30 and TRBJ2-5, is SQTIHQWPATLVQPVGSPLSLECTVEGTSNPNLYWYRQAAGRGLQLLFYSVGIGQISSEVPQNLSASRPQDRQFILSSKKLLLSDSGFYLCAWSVRGLKTQYFGPGTRLLVL.

The gene calls are TRBV18 and TRBJ2-2; D gene unclear. The germline V and J ends were trimmed by 2 bases and 4 bases, with 8 bases remaining between them. Germline assignment: CDR1 KGHSH and CDR2 LQKENI. The CDR3 length is 14 residues. This CDR3 reads CASSPGMGTGELFF. The CDR3 coding sequence is TGTGCCAGCTCACCAGGGATGGGCACCGGGGAGCTGTTTTTT.

There are a few counts of this clone. V gene TRBV11-3 combines with J gene TRBJ1-1; D is uncertain. V lost 0 bases and J lost 1, with 6 bases in between. The CDR3 runs to 14 residues. Per germline, CDR1 SGHNT and CDR2 YENEEA. CDR3 DNA sequence: TGTGCCAGCAGCTTAGAGAGGGAGAACACTGAAGCTTTCTTT. Protein: CASSLERENTEAFF.

This clone ranks as medium-sized. The rearrangement links TRBV11-3 to TRBJ1-4; TRBD1 agrees at 9 bases. The germline V gene encodes CDR1 SGHNT and CDR2 YENEEA. The CDR3 spans 17 residues. The trim removed 5 bases at V and 0 bases at J, leaving 7 bases unmatched. The DNA of the CDR3 is TGTGCCAGCAGCACTCGGGACAGGGACTCAACTAATGAAAAACTGTTTTTT. It encodes CASSTRDRDSTNEKLFF.

This clone was counted a few times. The gene calls are TRBV5-1 and TRBJ2-5, with unresolved D. The length of the CDR3 is 14 residues. The V end lost 0 bases, the J end lost 3 bases, and 9 bases lay between the germline ends. CDR1 and CDR2 from the germline V gene are SGHRS and YFSETQ. The CDR3 coding sequence is TGCGCCAGCAGCTTGGGGGAATATAAAGAGACCCAGTACTTC. Protein sequence: CASSLGEYKETQYF.

The genes are TRBV19 and TRBJ1-1; 7 bases are shared with TRBD1. V was clipped by 9 bases and J by 2 bases; unmatched bases: 6. This CDR3 region has 13 residues. Germline V lookup: CDR1 LNHDA, CDR2 SQIVND (reference sequence). CDR3 residues: CASRDSINTEAFF. The CDR3 DNA sequence: TGTGCCAGCCGGGACAGCATAAACACTGAAGCTTTCTTT.

The rearrangement joins TRBV6-8 to TRBJ2-7; D is uncertain. The germline V gene has CDR1 MNHGY and CDR2 SAAAGT. V was pared by 2 bases and J by 7 bases, with 9 bases between. The CDR3 loop spans 12 amino acids. As DNA, the CDR3 is TGTGCCAGCAGTTACCCCCCCGTTGAGCAGTACTTC. Protein: CASSYPPVEQYF.

This rearrangement joins TRBV15 to TRBJ1-5; D is unresolved. The CDR3 has 17 amino acids. Germline V gene sequence: CDR1 LNHNV, CDR2 YYDKDF (reference sequence). V was clipped by 2 bases and J by 4 bases, with 18 bases between them. The CDR3 nucleotides are TGTGCCACCAGCAGACGCGACTCGGACGGCTTAAATCAGCCCCAGCATTTT. It yields the protein CATSRRDSDGLNQPQHF.

The chain uses TRBV5-1 and TRBJ2-1, with TRBD2 identical over 7 bases. V was clipped by 4 bases and J by 5 bases; unmatched bases: 9. CDR3 length: 15 amino acids. Germline-derived CDR1 and CDR2 are SGHRS and YFSETQ. CDR3 protein: CASSPPGGKNNEQFF. Written as DNA, the CDR3 is TGCGCCAGCAGCCCCCCGGGGGGTAAAAACAATGAGCAGTTCTTC.

A few counts support this clone. The V and J genes are TRBV18 and TRBJ1-4, with D tentatively TRBD1 (5 bases). The V gene lost 5 bases and the J gene lost 5 bases, with 21 bases spanning the gap. Germline V CDR1 and CDR2: KGHSH, LQKENI. This CDR3 spans 17 amino acids. The CDR3 region is CASSEYSSGQGNEKLFF. The DNA of the CDR3 is TGTGCCAGCTCAGAATACTCCTCGGGGCAAGGGAATGAAAAACTGTTTTTT.

This clone counts as medium-sized. CDR3: CATRGTGDPNYGYTF. In nucleotides, the CDR3 is TGTGCCACCAGGGGAACAGGAGACCCTAACTATGGCTACACCTTC. The chain carries TRBV15 and TRBJ1-2, with D possibly TRBD1 on 5 matching bases. Deletions cut 6 bases from V and 0 bases from J, with 14 bases between. Germline V gene lookup returns CDR1 LNHNV and CDR2 YYDKDF (reference sequence). This CDR3 has 15 residues.

The chain carries TRBV16 and TRBJ2-1, with D possibly TRBD1 on 6 matching bases. Germline values: CDR1 KGHSY, CDR2 FQNENV. V lost 1 base, J lost 7 bases, and 8 bases lay in between. The CDR3 has 13 residues. CDR3 sequence (DNA): TGTGCCAGCAGCCAATACACAGGGAATGAGCAGTTCTTC. It specifies CASSQYTGNEQFF.

The chain couples TRBV10-2 to TRBJ2-7; D unresolved. V was cut by 3 bases and J by 1 base, with 13 bases left in between. The germline V gene encodes CDR1 WSHSY and CDR2 SAAADI. The CDR3 covers 15 residues. CDR3 DNA: TGCGCCAGCAGTGATGAGGCGAAATATTCCTACGAGCAGTACTTC. Protein: CASSDEAKYSYEQYF.

This chain connects TRBV11-3 to TRBJ1-5; the match to TRBD1 covers 7 bases. The germline CDR1 and CDR2 sequences are SGHNT and YENEEA. V dropped 1 base and J dropped 5; count of bases not matched to a gene: 8. The CDR3 is 16 amino acids. The CDR3 region has the DNA TGTGCCAGCAGCTTAGGAGGGACAGCGGTCCATCAGCCCCAGCATTTT. This sequence encodes CASSLGGTAVHQPQHF.

This rearrangement joins TRBV5-1 to TRBJ2-7, with 9 bases aligning to TRBD1. The V gene end was trimmed by 4 bases and the J gene end by 7 bases; junction bases not matched to a gene: 9. Germline V gene lookup returns CDR1 SGHRS and CDR2 YFSETQ. This CDR3 spans 14 amino acids. The chain's CDR3 is CASSEGTGSPEQYF. CDR3 bases: TGCGCCAGCAGCGAAGGGACAGGGTCTCCAGAGCAGTACTTC.

There are many counts of this clone. The J gene is TRBJ1-1, the V gene TRBV9; TRBD1 might be the D (5 bases). Trimming took off 0 bases at V and 0 bases at J, with 6 bases between the two ends. In germline, CDR1 is SGDLS, CDR2 YYNGEE. The CDR3 covers 14 residues. The CDR3 coding sequence is TGTGCCAGCAGCGTAGCACAGGTGAACACTGAAGCTTTCTTT. Protein product: CASSVAQVNTEAFF.

The chain links TRBV19 to TRBJ2-5; TRBD1 matches 7 bases. Germline V gene lookup returns CDR1 LNHDA and CDR2 SQIVND (reference sequence). Unmatched junction bases numbered 11, after V lost 3 bases and J lost 4 bases. This CDR3 has 16 residues. CDR3 coding DNA: TGTGCCAGTAGTATGGGATCAAGGGGGCTGGGAGAGACCCAGTACTTC. It translates to CASSMGSRGLGETQYF.

The chain is built from TRBV19 and TRBJ2-7, with a tentative D call TRBD2 (6 bases). The germline gives CDR1 LNHDA, CDR2 SQIVND (reference sequence). This CDR3 region has 14 residues. The V end lost 1 base, the J end lost 3 bases, and 10 bases lay between the germline ends. The CDR3 sequence is CASSIAPGDYEQYF. CDR3 in DNA: TGTGCCAGTAGTATAGCGCCGGGAGACTACGAGCAGTACTTC.